Listed here are 20 T cell receptor beta chains from one sample, sequenced in a study of Graves' ophthalmopathy and Graves' hyperthyroidism. RNA served as the template for amplifying TCR beta CDR3 regions. First-round RT-PCR employed HTBI primers, with a second-round multiplex PCR after it. MiXCR, run by TCRdb on the multiplex PCR reads, gives a single entry per CDR3 protein. The data contain about 400,000 distinct CDR3 sequences, around 18% of them seen just once; the ten biggest clones take up about 1.6%. Sequencing used peripheral blood. Receptors originate from a young woman with Graves' ophthalmopathy.

V and J are TRBV6-1 and TRBJ2-7, with D possibly matching TRBD2 (6 bases). Germline V gene lookup returns CDR1 MNHNS and CDR2 SASEGT. The CDR3 length is 13 residues. V dropped 4 bases and J dropped 2 bases, with 9 bases sitting between them. CDR3 loop: CASSGEVTYEQYF. Here the CDR3 DNA reads TGTGCCAGCAGTGGGGAGGTCACCTACGAGCAGTACTTC.

Many counts were recorded for this clonotype. At one of its ends the junction is not consistent with the germline gene, which may arise from a read error. V is TRBV2 and J is TRBJ2-5; TRBD1 matches at 8 bases. CDR3 size: 15 residues. The germline V gene has CDR1 SNHLY and CDR2 FYNNEI. The CDR3 here is CASTEGQGRWETQYF. Here the CDR3 DNA reads TGTGCCAGCACTGAAGGACAGGGAAGGTGGGAGACCCAGTACTTC.

This clonotype has ten or more counts. The chain links TRBV6-5 to TRBJ2-7, with 11 bases aligning to TRBD2. Germline V gene data show CDR1 as MNHEY and CDR2 as SVGAGI. The length of the CDR3 is 15 residues. Trimming took 5 bases from V and 2 from J; bases not matched to a gene: 5. The DNA for the CDR3 is TGTGCCAGCAGTCGCGGGACTAGCGGACCCTACGAGCAGTACTTC. Translated, it gives CASSRGTSGPYEQYF.

This rearrangement joins TRBV9 to TRBJ1-6; no definite D call. Germline loops: CDR1 SGDLS, CDR2 YYNGEE. The CDR3 contains 13 residues. Trimming took 0 bases from V and 9 from J, leaving 7 bases between them. The chain's CDR3 is CASSVDWSSPLHF. The CDR3 nucleotides read TGTGCCAGCAGCGTAGATTGGTCTTCACCCCTCCACTTT.

This clonotype was seen at least ten times. The V gene is TRBV19, the J gene TRBJ2-7; D gene uncertain. This CDR3 contains 14 residues. Germline V CDR1 and CDR2: LNHDA, SQIVND (reference sequence). V was trimmed by 7 bases and J by 5 bases, leaving 18 bases between them. As DNA, the CDR3 is TGTGCCAGTACCTCAGGTACCCCCCGGGACGAGCAGTACTTC. Amino acids: CASTSGTPRDEQYF.

This sequence joins TRBV20-1 and TRBJ2-4; 12 nucleotides line up with TRBD2. CDR3 length: 15 amino acids. Germline loops: CDR1 DFQATT, CDR2 SNEGSKA (reference sequence). V shed 6 bases, J shed 2 bases, and the junction held 5 bases outside the gene matches. The CDR3 here is CSAITSGRTKNIQYF. The DNA of the CDR3 is TGCAGTGCCATCACTAGCGGGAGGACCAAAAACATTCAGTACTTC.

This clonotype was seen ten or more times. V usage is TRBV27 and J usage is TRBJ2-7; 10 bases agree with TRBD1. This CDR3 is 14 amino acids long. Germline-derived CDR1 and CDR2 are MNHEY and SMNVEV (reference sequence). Trimming took 5 bases from V and 4 from J; bases not matched to a gene: 5. CDR3 coding DNA: TGTGCCAGCAGTCCGCGGACAGGGGGGTACGAGCAGTACTTC. Translation: CASSPRTGGYEQYF.

This clonotype was observed many times. The CDR3 loop is CASSLSGQGVTEAFF. In nucleotides, the CDR3 is TGTGCCAGCAGCTTGTCGGGACAGGGTGTTACTGAAGCTTTCTTT. This sequence joins TRBV5-5 and TRBJ1-1, with TRBD1 identical over 9 bases. Trimming at V came to 1 base and at J to 5 bases, leaving 6 bases not matched to a gene. CDR3 length: 15 amino acids. CDR1 is SGHKS and CDR2 is YYEKEE in the germline V gene (reference sequence).

There are many counts of this clonotype. V usage is TRBV6-1 and J usage is TRBJ2-7; no reliable D call. Trimming removed 4 bases from V and 3 bases from J, with 16 bases in between. The CDR3 consists of 15 residues. The germline V gene has CDR1 MNHNS and CDR2 SASEGT. The CDR3 DNA reads TGTGCCAGCAGTGCGCTGGGTAGGATCAACTACGAGCAGTACTTC. The encoded protein is CASSALGRINYEQYF.

The chain recombines TRBV2 with TRBJ2-7; 7 bases align to TRBD1. Looked up from germline, CDR1 is SNHLY and CDR2 is FYNNEI. The ends lost 4 bases at V and 6 bases at J; junction bases unmatched: 6. This CDR3 has 13 amino acids. CDR3 sequence reads: CASSGGTAREQYF. As DNA, the CDR3 is TGTGCCAGCAGTGGGGGGACAGCTCGCGAGCAGTACTTC. Based on the CDR3 plus reference TRBV2 and TRBJ2-7, the full variable domain is EPEVTQTPSHQVTQMGQEVILRCVPISNHLYFYWYRQILGQKVEFLVSFYNNEISEKSEIFDDQFSVERPDGSNFTLKIRSTKLEDSAMYFCASSGGTAREQYFGPGTRLTVT.

This clonotype was seen at least ten times. CDR3 residues: CASSLVDGTGLSPLHF. The CDR3 nucleotides are TGTGCCAGCAGCTTAGTAGATGGGACTGGTCTCTCACCCCTCCACTTT. V gene TRBV7-2 combines with J gene TRBJ1-6; the D gene is possibly TRBD1 (5 bases). CDR3 length: 16 residues. Trimming took off 1 base at V and 10 bases at J, with 17 bases between the two ends. Germline V gene sequence: CDR1 SGHTA, CDR2 FQGNSA.

This clonotype was seen repeatedly, ten times or more. V and J are TRBV7-9 and TRBJ1-6; D not certain. Germline-derived CDR1 and CDR2 are SEHNR and FQNEAQ (reference sequence). The CDR3 spans 16 residues. V was clipped by 5 bases and J by 6 bases, with 17 bases between them. The CDR3 loop is CASSRPGPDLNSPLHF. The CDR3 DNA follows: TGTGCCAGCAGCCGCCCCGGACCTGACCTTAATTCACCCCTCCACTTT.

This clonotype was observed a handful of times. This rearrangement joins TRBV9 to TRBJ1-1, with 9 bases lining up with TRBD1. CDR1 SGDLS and CDR2 YYNGEE come from the germline V gene. The J segment lost 5 bases and the V segment lost 3 bases, leaving 11 bases of the junction unmatched. There are 16 residues in the CDR3. The CDR3 here is CASSAGTGFIPTEAFF. CDR3 DNA sequence: TGTGCCAGCAGCGCCGGGACAGGGTTTATTCCTACTGAAGCTTTCTTT.

The sample holds many counts of this clonotype. This rearrangement joins TRBV13 to TRBJ2-7; 11 bases are a match to TRBD2. CDR3 length: 13 residues. CDR1 PRHDT and CDR2 FYEKMQ come from the germline V gene (reference sequence). The trim removed 8 bases at V and 5 bases at J, leaving 5 bases unmatched. The CDR3 nucleotides are TGTGCCAGCCTGACTAGCGGGACTCACGAGCAGTACTTC. Its translation: CASLTSGTHEQYF.

The chain recombines TRBV10-3 with TRBJ2-7; D possibly corresponds to TRBD2 (6 bases). The CDR3 runs to 13 residues. The V end lost 10 bases, the J end lost 0 bases, and 13 bases lay between the germline ends. CDR1 is ENHRY, CDR2 SYGVKD, per germline. The CDR3 loop reads CATSLTSSYEQYF. CDR3 nucleotides: TGTGCCACCAGCCTGACTAGCTCCTACGAGCAGTACTTC.

This clonotype was picked up many times. The rearrangement joins TRBV11-2 to TRBJ2-7; tentatively, D is TRBD2 (5 bases). V was shortened by 1 base and J by 3 bases, with 16 bases between the two germline ends. Germline CDR1 and CDR2: SGHAT and FQNNGV. The CDR3 spans 16 residues. The CDR3 bases are TGTGCCAGCAGCTTAGGGGTCCGGAGTGGGAGCTACGAGCAGTACTTC. Protein sequence: CASSLGVRSGSYEQYF.

This clonotype has at least ten counts. The chain combines TRBV6-5 with TRBJ1-5; D unresolved. CDR3 length: 15 residues. The germline gives CDR1 MNHEY, CDR2 SVGAGI. V shed 6 bases and J shed 1 base, with 13 bases lying between them. The CDR3 protein is CASSQKEPSNQPQHF. CDR3 nucleotides: TGTGCCAGCAGCCAGAAGGAACCGAGCAATCAGCCCCAGCATTTT.

A remark on this clonotype: A read error is likely, as this CDR3 ends without the conserved phenylalanine or tryptophan. This chain connects TRBV30 to TRBJ2-2; unclear D gene. The CDR3 totals 14 residues. CDR1 is GTSNPN, CDR2 SVGIG, per germline (reference sequence). V lost 5 bases and J lost 1, with 11 bases in between. The CDR3 sequence is CAWAFGLNTGELFS. The CDR3 region has the DNA TGTGCCTGGGCATTTGGGCTGAACACCGGGGAGCTGTTTTCT.

This clonotype was seen ten or more times. The J gene is TRBJ1-5, the V gene TRBV6-5, with D possibly TRBD1 on 5 matching bases. Trimming took off 2 bases at V and 1 base at J, with 15 bases between the two ends. The CDR3 spans 17 residues. CDR1 is MNHEY and CDR2 is SVGAGI in the germline V gene. The DNA for the CDR3 is TGTGCCAGCAGTTACAACCCCGAGGGGAGGAGCAATCAGCCCCAGCATTTT. It is translated as CASSYNPEGRSNQPQHF.

This clonotype was detected many times. Sequence at one end of the junction differs from germline and may be a read error. The chain couples TRBV7-3 to TRBJ1-1, with 7 bases lining up with TRBD1. Germline lookup yields CDR1 SGHTA and CDR2 FQGTGA. This CDR3 is built from 17 residues. For the CDR3, the DNA is TGTGCCAGCAGCCTAACAGGGGCAGGCTCTCTGAACACTGAAGCTTTCTTT. It specifies CASSLTGAGSLNTEAFF.